A single sample is the source of the 29 T cell receptor beta chains below, sequenced in a study of blood T cell repertoires in COVID-19. Some clones are missing from TCRdb's copy, which holds only in-frame ones; the method was immunoSEQ multiplex PCR. The sample contains about 190,000 clones, around four fifths of which appear only once. The specimen sequenced was peripheral blood. All receptors come from a human donor in a cohort sampled during active COVID-19.

The chain uses TRBV7-7 and TRBJ2-3, with D tentatively TRBD2 (5 bases). The CDR3 is 16 residues long. Trimming cost V 2 bases and J 3 bases, with 15 bases left between them. The germline CDR1 and CDR2 sequences are SSHAT and FNYEAQ (reference sequence). This chain's CDR3 is CASSLNTASTTDTQYF. The CDR3 DNA reads TGTGCCAGCAGCTTAAATACGGCTAGCACTACAGATACGCAGTATTTT.

This chain joins TRBV2 and TRBJ1-2; D is perhaps TRBD1 (5 bases). Trimming pared 4 bases from V and 0 bases from J, leaving 21 bases between. Looked up from germline, CDR1 is SNHLY and CDR2 is FYNNEI. This CDR3 region has 18 residues. The DNA for the CDR3 is TGTGCCAGCAGTGTGAGTATCTGGCGGGGACGAACTAACTATGGCTACACCTTC. Its protein is CASSVSIWRGRTNYGYTF.

This clone was detected a few times. The V and J genes are TRBV9 and TRBJ1-6; D not resolved. Germline loops: CDR1 SGDLS, CDR2 YYNGEE. CDR3 length: 13 amino acids. Between the trimmed V and J ends, which lost 7 bases and 0 bases, there was a span of 5 bases. Written as DNA, the CDR3 is TGTGCCAGCGCGGTCTCCTATAATTCACCCCTCCACTTT. This sequence encodes CASAVSYNSPLHF.

The V and J genes are TRBV4-2 and TRBJ1-2; 7 bases map to TRBD1. The V segment lost 4 bases and the J segment 2 bases; nucleotides outside the gene matches: 10. Germline loops: CDR1 LGHNA, CDR2 YNFKEQ. This CDR3 has 16 residues. Here the CDR3 DNA reads TGTGCCAGCAGCCCGCAACAAGGACAGGTCAACTATGGCTACACCTTC. This sequence encodes CASSPQQGQVNYGYTF.

The chain carries TRBV4-2 and TRBJ2-5, with TRBD2 identical over 8 bases. CDR1 and CDR2 (germline): LGHNA, YNFKEQ. The CDR3 totals 17 residues. The junction had 6 bases not matched to a gene; V was cut back by 0 bases and J by 0 bases. The DNA for the CDR3 is TGTGCCAGCAGCCAAGATCCCGGGGGGGCCTACCAAGAGACCCAGTACTTC. Protein sequence: CASSQDPGGAYQETQYF.

This chain links TRBV28 with TRBJ1-2, with unresolved D. V lost 2 bases and J lost 8, with 18 bases in between. Germline CDR1 and CDR2: MDHEN and SYDVKM. The CDR3 covers 15 residues. The CDR3 loop reads CASSLMAAGLGGYTF. The CDR3 DNA reads TGTGCCAGCAGTTTAATGGCGGCCGGCCTCGGGGGCTACACCTTC.

This chain connects TRBV6-5 to TRBJ1-2; 7 bases fit TRBD1. The CDR3 covers 15 residues. The J segment lost 6 bases and the V segment lost 5 bases, leaving 12 bases of the junction unmatched. Germline V lookup: CDR1 MNHEY, CDR2 SVGAGI. CDR3 in DNA: TGTGCCAGCAGTAACAGACAGGGTCGTTCTGATGGCTACACCTTC. It encodes CASSNRQGRSDGYTF.

Note on this clone: This same CDR3 is encoded by further DNA sequences in the sample. The J gene is TRBJ2-1, the V gene TRBV5-1; 8 bases match TRBD2. Trimming removed 4 bases from V and 0 bases from J; junction bases left unmatched: 3. CDR3 length: 15 residues. Germline values: CDR1 SGHRS, CDR2 YFSETQ. The CDR3 DNA is TGCGCCAGCAGCCCAAGCGGGAGCTCCTACAATGAGCAGTTCTTC. Its protein is CASSPSGSSYNEQFF.

The chain recombines TRBV15 with TRBJ2-1; TRBD2 matches 11 bases. The CDR3 runs 17 residues. Germline loops: CDR1 LNHNV, CDR2 YYDKDF (reference sequence). J lost 7 bases, V lost 0 bases, and 8 bases had no gene match. The CDR3 loop reads CATSRDFSGRALNEQFF. The CDR3 region has the DNA TGTGCCACCAGCAGAGATTTTAGCGGGAGGGCCCTAAATGAGCAGTTCTTC.

The chain combines TRBV7-2 with TRBJ2-1; 11 nucleotides match TRBD2. V was pared by 5 bases and J by 1 base, with 7 bases of the junction left unmatched. The CDR3 loop spans 17 amino acids. Germline V gene lookup returns CDR1 SGHTA and CDR2 FQGNSA. The CDR3 reads CASSRFSGGASYNEQFF. CDR3 DNA: TGTGCCAGCAGCCGCTTTAGCGGGGGGGCGTCCTACAATGAGCAGTTCTTC.

The chain is built from TRBV6-5 and TRBJ1-2; tentative D call: TRBD1 (5 bases). The V and J ends lost 0 bases and 5 bases respectively, with 16 bases between them. This CDR3 region has 16 residues. Germline CDR1 is MNHEY and CDR2 is SVGAGI. CDR3 region: CASSYSAVNRPYGYTF. Written as DNA, the CDR3 is TGTGCCAGCAGTTACTCGGCTGTGAACAGGCCGTATGGCTACACCTTC.

This clone was recorded only once. The genes are TRBV2 and TRBJ2-3; D gene uncertain. V lost 9 bases and J lost 0, with 13 bases in between. Looked up from germline, CDR1 is SNHLY and CDR2 is FYNNEI. The CDR3 length is 14 residues. CDR3 sequence: CARSSRRSTDTQYF. CDR3 sequence (DNA): TGTGCCAGGTCTTCGCGGAGAAGCACAGATACGCAGTATTTT. The full variable domain, with the rest looked up from reference TRBV2 and TRBJ2-3, is EPEVTQTPSHQVTQMGQEVILRCVPISNHLYFYWYRQILGQKVEFLVSFYNNEISEKSEIFDDQFSVERPDGSNFTLKIRSTKLEDSAMYFCARSSRRSTDTQYFGPGTRLTVL.

There are a few counts of this clone. The chain has TRBV18 and TRBJ2-2, with no clear D. The germline V gene encodes CDR1 KGHSH and CDR2 LQKENI. This CDR3 has 14 residues. V gave up 4 bases and J gave up 2 bases, with 8 bases separating them. CDR3 amino acids: CASSQAGNTGELFF. The CDR3 DNA follows: TGTGCCAGCTCACAGGCAGGAAACACCGGGGAGCTGTTTTTT.

The rearrangement links TRBV11-2 to TRBJ1-2; tentative D call: TRBD1 (5 bases). Germline V CDR1 and CDR2: SGHAT, FQNNGV. The CDR3 loop spans 17 amino acids. V was shortened by 5 bases and J by 1 base, with 20 bases between the two germline ends. The CDR3 nucleotides are TGTGCCAGCAGCACTTTGACCGACAGATACTTTAACTATGGCTACACCTTC. Its protein is CASSTLTDRYFNYGYTF.

This clone has just one count. The chain recombines TRBV19 with TRBJ2-7; 9 bases align to TRBD2. This CDR3 spans 12 amino acids. Germline V gene lookup returns CDR1 LNHDA and CDR2 SQIVND (reference sequence). The CDR3 region is CDLLAGFYEQYF. The CDR3 DNA is TGTGACCTCCTAGCGGGATTTTACGAGCAGTACTTC.

Only one count was recorded for this clone. The V and J genes are TRBV21-1 and TRBJ1-1; the table's TRBD1 call for D was not verified on the DNA. TRBV21-1 is recorded as a pseudogene. CDR3 length: 18 amino acids. The CDR3 spells CASSKALETGRFDTEAFF. The CDR3 DNA reads TGTGCCAGCAGCAAAGCGCTTGAGACAGGCAGATTTGACACTGAAGCTTTCTTT.

This chain joins TRBV12-3 or TRBV12-4 and TRBJ1-6; D is perhaps TRBD1 (5 bases). The CDR3 is made up of 12 amino acids. V gave up 4 bases and J gave up 13 bases, with 11 bases separating them. The CDR3 reads CASSSTGFPLHF. CDR3 nucleotide sequence: TGTGCCAGCAGTTCTACAGGTTTCCCCCTCCACTTT.

The J gene is TRBJ1-1, the V gene TRBV19, with D maybe TRBD1 (5 bases). This CDR3 contains 16 residues. V was pared by 3 bases and J by 3 bases, with 17 bases between. Germline assignment: CDR1 LNHDA and CDR2 SQIVND (reference sequence). As DNA, the CDR3 is TGTGCCAGTAGTATTCCCGTTCGACAGCCCTACACTGAAGCTTTCTTT. Protein sequence: CASSIPVRQPYTEAFF.

V is TRBV5-1 and J is TRBJ1-2; tentative D call: TRBD1 (5 bases). This CDR3 contains 13 residues. The V gene lost 4 bases and the J gene lost 4 bases, with 11 bases spanning the gap. Germline lookup yields CDR1 SGHRS and CDR2 YFSETQ. CDR3 bases: TGCGCCAGCAGCAACGGACAACGCTATGGCTACACCTTC. Translation gives CASSNGQRYGYTF.

This chain links TRBV2 with TRBJ1-4, with D possibly being TRBD1 (6 bases). The CDR3 covers 15 residues. Trimming removed 7 bases from V and 5 bases from J, with 17 bases in between. CDR1 is SNHLY, CDR2 FYNNEI, per germline. CDR3 DNA sequence: TGTGCCAGCAAGCTTATGGGCCAGGGGAATGAAAAACTGTTTTTT. Its protein product is CASKLMGQGNEKLFF.

This clone was found once. V is TRBV7-9 and J is TRBJ1-3; tentative D call: TRBD1 (6 bases). V was clipped by 4 bases and J by 3 bases, with 13 bases between them. There are 15 residues in the CDR3. The germline V gene encodes CDR1 SEHNR and CDR2 FQNEAQ (reference sequence). CDR3 in amino acids: CASSSRTDHGNTIYF. In DNA form, the CDR3 reads TGTGCCAGCAGCTCTCGGACAGACCATGGAAACACCATATATTTT.

This chain links TRBV3-1 (or the pseudogene TRBV3-2) with TRBJ2-6; possibly TRBD1 for D (5 bases). Germline V gene lookup returns CDR1 LGHDT and CDR2 YNNKEL (reference sequence). Deletions cut 2 bases from V and 4 bases from J, with 6 bases between. The CDR3 length is 14 residues. The CDR3 DNA follows: TGTGCCAGCAGCCAATGGACAGGGGCCAACGTCCTGACTTTC. Translated, it gives CASSQWTGANVLTF.

V gene TRBV18 combines with J gene TRBJ1-2; possible D gene TRBD1, 6 bases. Germline CDR1 reads KGHSH; CDR2 reads LQKENI. With 4 bases removed from V and 3 bases from J, the gap between germline ends came to 18 bases. This CDR3 is 16 amino acids long. CDR3 protein: CASSQTKQGLDYGYTF. As DNA, the CDR3 is TGTGCCAGCTCACAAACAAAACAGGGTTTGGACTATGGCTACACCTTC. The variable domain in full, with the rest retrieved from reference TRBV18 and TRBJ1-2, is NAGVMQNPRHLVRRRGQEARLRCSPMKGHSHVYWYRQLPEEGLKFMVYLQKENIIDESGMPKERFSAEFPKEGPSILRIQQVVRGDSAAYFCASSQTKQGLDYGYTFGSGTRLTVV.

This rearrangement joins TRBV30 to TRBJ2-2; 7 nucleotides align to TRBD1. Germline CDR1 and CDR2: GTSNPN and SVGIG (reference sequence). Germline trimming cut 2 bases from V and 5 bases from J; bases unmatched to any gene: 5. This CDR3 is 14 amino acids long. CDR3 sequence: CAWSLGQPTGELFF. The CDR3 nucleotides read TGTGCCTGGAGTCTGGGACAGCCGACCGGGGAGCTGTTTTTT.

The V gene is TRBV7-2, the J gene TRBJ2-7; TRBD2 matches at 8 bases. V lost 1 base and J lost 0; bases outside the gene matches: 5. The CDR3 sequence is 16 residues long. From germline, CDR1 is SGHTA and CDR2 FQGNSA. CDR3 amino acids: CASSLGTSGSSYEQYF. The CDR3 DNA reads TGTGCCAGCAGCTTAGGTACTAGCGGAAGCTCCTACGAGCAGTACTTC.

The V call is TRBV7-9, the J call TRBJ2-2; D is perhaps TRBD1 (5 bases). Trimming took 3 bases from V and 5 from J, leaving 7 bases between them. This CDR3 region has 13 residues. Germline CDR1 is SEHNR and CDR2 is FQNEAQ (reference sequence). The CDR3 DNA reads as TGTGCCAGCAGCTTGGACACTACCGGGGAGCTGTTTTTT. It specifies CASSLDTTGELFF.

This chain links TRBV7-9 with TRBJ2-1; maybe TRBD2 (6 bases). The CDR3 has 14 residues. Germline values: CDR1 SEHNR, CDR2 FQNEAQ (reference sequence). With 2 bases removed from V and 4 bases from J, the gap between germline ends came to 9 bases. In nucleotides, the CDR3 is TGTGCCAGCAGCTTAACGGGGACTTACAATGAGCAGTTCTTC. It codes for CASSLTGTYNEQFF.

V and J are TRBV6-5 and TRBJ2-1; tentative D call: TRBD1 (6 bases). Trimming pared 6 bases from V and 5 bases from J, leaving 11 bases between. The CDR3 totals 13 residues. Per germline, CDR1 MNHEY and CDR2 SVGAGI. The CDR3 sequence is CASSHRDHNEQFF. CDR3 DNA: TGTGCCAGCAGCCACAGGGACCACAATGAGCAGTTCTTC.

The chain employs TRBV29-1 and TRBJ2-4, with D hard to call. Germline assignment: CDR1 SQVTM and CDR2 ANQGSEA. Trimming took off 4 bases at V and 7 bases at J, with 8 bases between the two ends. The CDR3 is 11 amino acids. CDR3 in DNA: TGCAGCGTTGTAAAACTGAACATTCAGTACTTC. The encoded protein is CSVVKLNIQYF.